The T cell receptor beta chain described here comes from a study of cytomegalovirus exposure and HLA in healthy donors. The table lists this clone with a few counts. The antigen is undetermined. Primers for the PCR totalled 60 Vbeta and 13 Jbeta. Clones were read by immunoSEQ multiplex PCR, and TCRdb kept only the in-frame ones, dropping some. The sample consists of 150,000 to 200,000 clones, 12% of them appearing once. Findings and limits, study-wide: TRBV6-2, TRBV6-3 and some other V segments were unresolvable in 87-base-pair reads.

CDR1 MNHEY and CDR2 SVGAGI come from the germline V gene. The V segment lost 5 bases and the J segment 5 bases; nucleotides outside the gene matches: 6. This CDR3 is 14 amino acids long. The chain uses TRBV6-5 and TRBJ1-5; TRBD1 agrees at 7 bases. Material: PBMCs. The TCR sequence derives from a man aged 50 or older in good health and CMV-seropositive. The CDR3 DNA is TGTGCCAGCAGTCAACGACAGGGTTATCAGCCCCAGCATTTT. Translating it yields CASSQRQGYQPQHF.